These T cell receptor beta chains were read from a single sample in a study of regulatory T cells in long-lasting Graves disease. Via MiXCR, TCRdb re-called the multiplex PCR reads, giving one row per CDR3 protein. The sample holds around 450,000 distinct CDR3 sequences; 20% to 25% are singletons and the top ten take roughly 7.1%. The material was peripheral blood mononuclear cells (PBMCs), obtained when the disease was refractory, from a patient treated with antithyroid drugs. These receptors originate from a female donor with Graves disease. Each CDR3 is given without its conserved first and last residue.

>TRBJ2-2|TRBV5-5
ASSLYGQTTGELF
>TRBJ2-2|TRBV24-1
ATRGAGTGELF
>TRBJ1-5|TRBV28
ASSTSGVLYRSNQPQH
>TRBJ2-7|TRBV11-3
ASSQGQGTTYEQY
>TRBJ1-3|TRBV12-3/TRBV12-4
ASSLRTAGNTIY
>TRBJ2-3|TRBV20-1
SATGPLRGTDTQY
>TRBJ1-2|TRBV5-1
ASSSPQGARNYGYT
>TRBJ1-1|TRBV11-2
ASRAAGEVPEAF
>TRBJ1-2|TRBV19
TSSGMGYGYT
>TRBJ2-5|TRBV28
ASSLTHTRTGGQETQY
>TRBJ1-1|TRBV24-1
ATSAPGQDEAF
>TRBJ1-3|TRBV6-2/TRBV6-3
ASSESPPGSGNTIY
>TRBJ2-7|TRBV5-5
ASSMTGTEYEQY
>TRBJ2-7|TRBV11-3
ASSLVGLATEYEQY
>TRBJ1-2|TRBV20-1
SASHDNYGYT
>TRBJ1-3|TRBV12-5
ASDADSGNTIY
>TRBJ2-7|TRBV3-1
VSSPRIGRETYEQY
>TRBJ1-1|TRBV2
ASSTSGVTEAF
>TRBJ2-3|TRBV5-1
ASSLGEFRDTQY
>TRBJ1-2|TRBV7-2
ASSRPGDRHYGYT
>TRBJ1-1|TRBV7-2
ASSLDRHREAF
>TRBJ2-7|TRBV5-1
ASSAGSNGGGYEQY
>TRBJ2-7|TRBV20-1
SATDESVSVRSYEQY
>TRBJ2-3|TRBV20-1
SARDFRQGTGADTQY
>TRBJ1-5|TRBV6-1
ASSRGVPSKGKKPQH
>TRBJ2-2|TRBV24-1
ATSEDWNTGELF
>TRBJ2-6|TRBV24-1
ATSDLGSSGANVLT
>TRBJ1-1|TRBV11-1
ASSLDRRDRNTEAF
>TRBJ1-1|TRBV5-1
ASSLTGGDTEAF
>TRBJ2-2|TRBV11-2
ASILGRMNTGELF
>TRBJ2-5|TRBV20-1
SASLDRSPQETQY